This TCR beta chain was observed in a study of beta chain features in type 1 diabetes. The entirety of the isolated RNA underwent reverse transcription, so expressed TCRB transcripts were sequenced. The table came from immunoSEQ multiplex PCR; TCRdb's copy has only in-frame clones and leaves some out. The data contain about half a million clones, approximately 30% of them singletons. This CDR3 region has 15 residues. Germline V gene lookup returns CDR1 SGHTA and CDR2 FQGNSA. J lost 3 bases, V lost 5 bases, and 8 bases had no gene match. The receptor was isolated from a young man in good health. Material: naive CD4+ T cells from blood. V and J are TRBV7-2 and TRBJ2-7, with 9 bases matching TRBD1. The CDR3 DNA sequence: TGTGCCAGCAGCACGGACAGGGGTTCGTTCTACGAGCAGTACTTC. Translated, it gives CASSTDRGSFYEQYF.